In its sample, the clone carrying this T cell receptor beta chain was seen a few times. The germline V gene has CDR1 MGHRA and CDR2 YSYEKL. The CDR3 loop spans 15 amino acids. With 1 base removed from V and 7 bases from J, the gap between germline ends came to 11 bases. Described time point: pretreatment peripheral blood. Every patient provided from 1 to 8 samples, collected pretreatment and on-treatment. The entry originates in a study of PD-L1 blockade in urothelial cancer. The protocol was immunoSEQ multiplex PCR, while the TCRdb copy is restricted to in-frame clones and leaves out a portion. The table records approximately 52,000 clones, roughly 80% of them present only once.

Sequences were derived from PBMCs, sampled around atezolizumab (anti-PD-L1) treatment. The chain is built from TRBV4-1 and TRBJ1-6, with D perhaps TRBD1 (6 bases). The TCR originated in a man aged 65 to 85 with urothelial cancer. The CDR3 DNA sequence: TGCGCCAGCAGCCAAGGAGGGAGGGGGAATTCACCCCTCCACTTT. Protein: CASSQGGRGNSPLHF.